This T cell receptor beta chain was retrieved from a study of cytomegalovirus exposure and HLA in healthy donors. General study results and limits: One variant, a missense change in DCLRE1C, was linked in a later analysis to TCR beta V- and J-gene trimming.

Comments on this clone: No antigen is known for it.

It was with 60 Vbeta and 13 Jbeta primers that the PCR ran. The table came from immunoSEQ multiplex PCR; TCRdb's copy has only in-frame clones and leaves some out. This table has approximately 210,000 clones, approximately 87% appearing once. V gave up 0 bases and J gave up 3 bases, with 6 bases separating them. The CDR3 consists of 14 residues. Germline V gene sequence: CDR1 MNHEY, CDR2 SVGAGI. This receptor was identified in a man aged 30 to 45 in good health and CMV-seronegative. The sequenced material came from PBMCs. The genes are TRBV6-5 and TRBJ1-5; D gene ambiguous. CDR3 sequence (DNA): TGTGCCAGCAGTTACTCATCAGACAATCAGCCCCAGCATTTT. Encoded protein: CASSYSSDNQPQHF.